These T cell receptor beta chains were read from a single sample in a study of patients and donors after allogeneic stem cell transplantation. One entry per CDR3 protein, called by TCRdb with MiXCR from the RT-PCR reads. The data hold some 880,000 distinct CDR3 sequences, with approximately 19% observed a single time. Specimen: blood, either unsorted or a sorted T cell fraction (not recorded which). These receptors all stem from a human donor who was either an allogeneic HSCT recipient or a stem cell or donor lymphocyte infusion donor (not recorded which). It is not recorded whose cells these are; they may come from a transplant donor. The CDR3 runs from the conserved cysteine through the conserved F or W. Each record gives: clone size, V gene, CDR3 length, D gene, J gene, CDR3 DNA, CDR3 protein. The D gene is left open where the match is weak. Some rows mark clone size as missing; the rest say once, few, many or name a class of expanded clone.

>-|TRBV9|15|-|TRBJ2-3
TGTGCCAGCAGCGTGAAACTAGTAGGCACAGATACGCAGTATTTT
CASSVKLVGTDTQYF
>few|TRBV5-1|14|-|TRBJ2-7
TGCGCCAGCAGCTTGGACAGGTTATCTTACGAGCAGTACTTC
CASSLDRLSYEQYF
>-|TRBV20-1|13|TRBD1|TRBJ2-7
TGCAGTGCGAGACAGGGGGCGCTGGGAGAGCAGTACTTC
CSARQGALGEQYF
>-|TRBV20-1|16|-|TRBJ2-1
TGCAGTGCTAGAGATAAGAGGAGGGACTCCTACAATGAGCAGTTCTTC
CSARDKRRDSYNEQFF
>-|TRBV29-1|11|-|TRBJ2-2
TGCAGCGGAGGACAGACCGGGGAGCTGTTTTTT
CSGGQTGELFF
>few|TRBV7-9|15|-|TRBJ1-1
TGTGCCAGCAGCTTGGGGGGGGGCTTAGGCACTGAAGCTTTCTTT
CASSLGGGLGTEAFF
>many|TRBV29-1|11|-|TRBJ2-1
TGCAGCGTTGAAACAGGTGGCGAGCAGTTCTTC
CSVETGGEQFF
>many|TRBV12-3/TRBV12-4|12|-|TRBJ2-7
TGTGCCAGCAGTTCCTACAGGTACGAGCAGTACTTC
CASSSYRYEQYF
>-|TRBV24-1|17|-|TRBJ2-1
TGTGCCACCAGTGACCGCCTAACCGAGAGCTCCTACAATGAGCAGTTCTTC
CATSDRLTESSYNEQFF
>few|TRBV12-5|18|TRBD1|TRBJ1-5
TGTGCTAGTGGTTTGGTCCTGGGAGGGACAGGGGGCTTTCAGCCCCAGCATTTT
CASGLVLGGTGGFQPQHF
>few|TRBV29-1|13|-|TRBJ1-1
TGCAGCGTTCTTCTAAAGGGACGCCTGGAAGCTTTCTTT
CSVLLKGRLEAFF
>-|TRBV18|13|-|TRBJ1-2
TGTGCCAGCTCACCAGGGGGGCGGAATGGCTACACCTTC
CASSPGGRNGYTF
>-|TRBV27|14|-|TRBJ2-2
TGTGCCAGCAGTTTCGAAGGGACGGGCGGGGAGCTGTTTTTT
CASSFEGTGGELFF
>-|TRBV12-3/TRBV12-4|12|TRBD1|TRBJ2-1
TGTGCCAGCAGTTGGACAGGGTCAAAGCAGTTCTTC
CASSWTGSKQFF
>few|TRBV7-9|17|TRBD2|TRBJ2-5
TGTGCCAGCAGCTCGAGGACTAGCGGGAGTTGGCAAGAGACCCAGTACTTC
CASSSRTSGSWQETQYF
>few|TRBV20-1|13|TRBD1|TRBJ2-4
TGCAGTGCTATGCCGGGACAGAAAAACATTCAGTACTTC
CSAMPGQKNIQYF
>many|TRBV5-1|13|TRBD1|TRBJ2-7
TGCGCCACGTCGACAGGGGGCTCCTACGAGCAGTACTTC
CATSTGGSYEQYF
>few|TRBV20-1|14|TRBD2|TRBJ2-7
TGCAGTGCTAGAGTTCTAGCGGCGTCCTACGAGCAGTACTTC
CSARVLAASYEQYF
>few|TRBV4-3|15|-|TRBJ2-7
TGCGCCAGCAGCCAAGCCCTGTCTTTGGTCGGCGAGCAGTACTTC
CASSQALSLVGEQYF
>few|TRBV4-1|15|-|TRBJ1-2
TGCGCCAGCAGCCTAGAGAGGGGAGCTAACTATGGCTACACCTTC
CASSLERGANYGYTF
>many|TRBV10-3|13|TRBD1|TRBJ1-5
TGTGCCACGCATACAGGGGGTAATCAGCCCCAGCATTTT
CATHTGGNQPQHF
>few|TRBV11-2|16|TRBD1|TRBJ1-6
TGTGCCAGCAGCTTCAGGGGGAACTTCGATAATTCACCCCTCCACTTT
CASSFRGNFDNSPLHF
>few|TRBV15|15|TRBD1|TRBJ1-1
TGTGCCACCGTATCCGGGACAGGGTCATACGCTGAAGCTTTCTTT
CATVSGTGSYAEAFF
>-|TRBV12-3/TRBV12-4|15|-|TRBJ2-7
TGTGCCAGCAGGACCTCCGGGACGGCCTCCTACGAGCAGTACTTC
CASRTSGTASYEQYF